Given below is one T cell receptor beta chain in context. Its antigen is still unknown. The CDR3 runs to 13 residues. CDR1 and CDR2 (germline): MNHEY, SVGEGT. V lost 8 bases and J lost 13; bases outside the gene matches: 13. This specimen comes from a study of tumor and adjacent non-tumor tissue in lung cancer. The library came from three nested PCR rounds adapted from ARM-PCR protocols. In TCRdb, the multiplex PCR reads were re-called with MiXCR into one record per CDR3 protein. The sample consists of some 70,000 distinct CDR3 sequences, approximately 71% of them appearing once. Study conclusions and caveats: Patients with more diverse tumor TCRs had worse survival. Normal lung showed higher cumulative top 100 clone frequency than tumor.

RNA was extracted from bulk tissue without any cell sorting. This non-tumor lung sample came from over 3 cm beyond the tumor edge. Input material: distant non-tumor lung tissue. V and J are TRBV6-2 or TRBV6-3 and TRBJ2-1; 8 nucleotides align to TRBD2. This receptor was obtained from a woman between 45 and 60 years old with non-small cell lung cancer. In DNA, the CDR3 is TGTGCCAGCGGGACCGGGACTAGTGGGAGACAGTTCTTC. This gives the protein CASGTGTSGRQFF.